The present T cell receptor (beta chain) was sequenced within a study of blood T cell repertoires in COVID-19. The assay was immunoSEQ multiplex PCR, and TCRdb's table has in-frame clones only and misses some. The sample gives approximately 28,000 clones, around 74% of which show up once; roughly 8% is in the top ten. This clone was detected only once. The sequencing sample was made of peripheral blood. This sequence was found in a woman between 65 and 79 years old with active or convalescent COVID-19.

CDR3 region: CASSPTGQPLHF. The CDR3 DNA sequence: TGTGCCAGCTCACCTACCGGACAGCCCCTCCACTTT. The chain recombines TRBV18 with TRBJ1-6, with D possibly TRBD1 on 6 matching bases. Trimming stripped 3 bases from V and 13 bases from J, with 10 bases between. This CDR3 is built from 12 residues. Germline V gene data show CDR1 as KGHSH and CDR2 as LQKENI.